The entry that follows covers one T cell receptor (beta chain) sequence. The data were obtained in a study of cytomegalovirus exposure and HLA in healthy donors. The CDR3 loop spans 15 amino acids. Germline V gene sequence: CDR1 LNHDA, CDR2 SQIVND (reference sequence). V shed 3 bases, J shed 4 bases, and the junction held 6 bases outside the gene matches. The study ran its PCR with 60 Vbeta and 13 Jbeta primers. Measured with immunoSEQ multiplex PCR; TCRdb has only the in-frame clones, and not every one. This sample has about 120,000 clones, with about 80% found just once. Sequenced material: PBMCs. This clonotype was sampled from a female donor in good health and CMV-seropositive. This chain joins TRBV19 and TRBJ2-1, with TRBD1 matching over 7 bases. CDR3 protein: CASSIGRGKYNEQFF. The CDR3 DNA reads as TGTGCCAGTAGTATCGGCAGGGGGAAATACAATGAGCAGTTCTTC.